The rows below give T cell receptor beta chains drawn from one sample of a study of CD8 T cells in ankylosing spondylitis. Each CDR3 protein is one row after TCRdb ran MiXCR on the 5' RACE reads. Here the sample spans nearly 250,000 distinct CDR3 sequences, under 35% being singletons. Sequenced material: blood, either unsorted or a sorted T cell fraction (not recorded which). These receptors all stem from a male donor with ankylosing spondylitis or in good health (not recorded which). The CDR3 runs from the conserved cysteine through the conserved F or W. The D gene is left open where the match is weak. Part of the rows lack a size; the others show once, few, many or a class for expanded clones.

CDR3 protein	CDR3 DNA	clone size	J gene	V gene	D gene
CASSQGTGRINYGYTF	TGTGCCAGCAGCCAAGGGACAGGAAGAATTAACTATGGCTACACCTTC	NA	TRBJ1-2	TRBV14	TRBD1
CSAGGQELAYEQYF	TGCAGTGCGGGGGGGCAGGAGCTAGCCTACGAGCAGTACTTC	NA	TRBJ2-7	TRBV20-1	NA
CASSHRTEPYGYTF	TGTGCCAGCAGTCACAGGACAGAACCCTATGGCTACACCTTC	few	TRBJ1-2	TRBV27	NA
CASSDVAPYGDTQYF	TGCGCCAGCAGTGATGTAGCGCCCTACGGGGATACGCAGTATTTT	NA	TRBJ2-3	TRBV10-1	NA
CASSLPTESTRTDDTEAFF	TGTGCCAGCAGCTTACCTACAGAATCAACTAGGACGGACGACACTGAAGCTTTCTTT	NA	TRBJ1-1	TRBV11-2	NA
CSSPGLAIPNTQYF	TGCAGTAGCCCGGGACTAGCCATCCCAAATACGCAGTATTTT	few	TRBJ2-3	TRBV20-1	TRBD2
CASSLGLMVETQYF	TGTGCCAGCAGCTTAGGACTGATGGTAGAGACCCAGTACTTC	NA	TRBJ2-5	TRBV11-2	NA
CASSFGDPSTDTQYF	TGTGCCAGCAGTTTCGGGGATCCGAGCACAGATACGCAGTATTTT	NA	TRBJ2-3	TRBV27	NA
CASSLVSGGSSYNEQFF	TGTGCCAGCAGCTTAGTATCGGGGGGTAGCTCCTACAATGAGCAGTTCTTC	many	TRBJ2-1	TRBV7-6	TRBD2
CASSYFARVEQYF	TGTGCCAGCAGCTATTTTGCCCGTGTCGAGCAGTACTTC	NA	TRBJ2-7	TRBV7-2	NA
CASSTRRADTQYF	TGTGCCAGCAGCACGCGTCGCGCGGATACGCAGTATTTT	few	TRBJ2-3	TRBV6-1	NA
CSAIPAGVSYNEQFF	TGCAGTGCGATTCCGGCCGGAGTATCCTACAATGAGCAGTTCTTC	few	TRBJ2-1	TRBV20-1	NA
CSAERVRGQPQHF	TGCAGTGCCGAGAGGGTCAGGGGTCAGCCCCAGCATTTT	NA	TRBJ1-5	TRBV20-1	NA
CASSEVLRSQETQYF	TGTGCCAGCAGTGAGGTCCTCCGCAGCCAAGAGACCCAGTACTTC	NA	TRBJ2-5	TRBV2	NA
CASSPGTGGWNEQFF	TGTGCCAGCAGTCCTGGGACAGGGGGCTGGAATGAGCAGTTCTTC	few	TRBJ2-1	TRBV27	TRBD1
CASSPTRQDTEAFF	TGTGCCAGCAGTCCTACACGGCAGGACACTGAAGCTTTCTTT	NA	TRBJ1-1	TRBV2	NA
CASSQYSSGANVLTF	TGCGCCAGCAGCCAATACAGCTCTGGGGCCAACGTCCTGACTTTC	NA	TRBJ2-6	TRBV4-1	NA
CASRAGGLWEQYF	TGTGCCAGCAGGGCAGGCGGCTTGTGGGAGCAGTACTTC	NA	TRBJ2-7	TRBV6-6	NA
CASRPPAGLAGASTDTQYF	TGTGCCAGCAGACCACCCGCGGGACTAGCGGGGGCCAGCACAGATACGCAGTATTTT	NA	TRBJ2-3	TRBV6-1	TRBD2